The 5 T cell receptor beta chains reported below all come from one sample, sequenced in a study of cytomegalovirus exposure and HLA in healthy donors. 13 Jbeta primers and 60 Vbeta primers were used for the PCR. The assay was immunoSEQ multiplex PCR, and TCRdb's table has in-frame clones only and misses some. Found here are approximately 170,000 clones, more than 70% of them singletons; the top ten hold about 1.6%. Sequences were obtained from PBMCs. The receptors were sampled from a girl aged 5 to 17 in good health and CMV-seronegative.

The CDR3 sequence is CASRLPDRPDSPLHF. The CDR3 nucleotides read TGTGCAAGTCGCTTACCTGACAGGCCGGACTCACCCCTCCACTTT. The chain couples TRBV12-2 to TRBJ1-6; the D call of TRBD1 is as the table states it, not checked on the DNA. TRBV12-2 is marked as a pseudogene. This CDR3 has 15 amino acids.

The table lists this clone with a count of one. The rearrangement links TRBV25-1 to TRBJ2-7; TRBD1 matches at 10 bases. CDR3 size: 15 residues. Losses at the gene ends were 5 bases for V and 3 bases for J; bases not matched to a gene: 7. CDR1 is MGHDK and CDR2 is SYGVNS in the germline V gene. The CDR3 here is CASSHPGTGDYEQYF. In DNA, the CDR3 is TGTGCCAGCAGTCACCCCGGGACAGGGGACTACGAGCAGTACTTC.

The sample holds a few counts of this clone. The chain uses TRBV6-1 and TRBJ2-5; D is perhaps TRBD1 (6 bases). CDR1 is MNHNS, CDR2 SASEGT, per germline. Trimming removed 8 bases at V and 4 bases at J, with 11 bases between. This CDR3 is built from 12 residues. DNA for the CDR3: TGTGCCAGCTCGGACAGCTTAGAGACCCAGTACTTC. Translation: CASSDSLETQYF.

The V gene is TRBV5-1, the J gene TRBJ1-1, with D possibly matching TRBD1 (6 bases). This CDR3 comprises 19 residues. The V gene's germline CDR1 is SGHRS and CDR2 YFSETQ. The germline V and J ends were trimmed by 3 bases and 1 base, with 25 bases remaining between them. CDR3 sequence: CASSWAPGQGGSKNTEAFF. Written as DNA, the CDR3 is TGCGCCAGCAGCTGGGCTCCGGGACAAGGCGGGTCTAAGAACACTGAAGCTTTCTTT.

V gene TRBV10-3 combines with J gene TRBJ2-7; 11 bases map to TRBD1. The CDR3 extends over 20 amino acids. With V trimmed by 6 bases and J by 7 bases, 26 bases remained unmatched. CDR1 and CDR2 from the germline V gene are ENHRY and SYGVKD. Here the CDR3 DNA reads TGTGCCATCAGCCTCCCAGGGACAGGGGGGCTAGCGGCTCGGGGAGGGGAGCAGTACTTC. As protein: CAISLPGTGGLAARGGEQYF.